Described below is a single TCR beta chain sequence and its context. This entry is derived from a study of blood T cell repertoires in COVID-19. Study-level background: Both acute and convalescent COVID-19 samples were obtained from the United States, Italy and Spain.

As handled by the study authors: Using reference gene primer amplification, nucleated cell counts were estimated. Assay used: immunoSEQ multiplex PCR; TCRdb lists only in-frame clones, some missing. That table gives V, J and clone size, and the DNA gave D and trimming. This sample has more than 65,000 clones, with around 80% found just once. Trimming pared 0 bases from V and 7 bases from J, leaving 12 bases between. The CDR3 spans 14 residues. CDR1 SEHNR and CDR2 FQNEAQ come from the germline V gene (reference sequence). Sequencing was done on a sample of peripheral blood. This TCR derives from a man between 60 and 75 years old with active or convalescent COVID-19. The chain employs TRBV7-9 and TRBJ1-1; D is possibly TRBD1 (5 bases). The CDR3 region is CASSLAQGSYEAFF. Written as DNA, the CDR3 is TGTGCCAGCAGCTTAGCCCAGGGTTCCTATGAAGCTTTCTTT.